This T cell receptor beta chain was recorded in a study of blood T cell repertoires in COVID-19. Background on the study: Researchers got acute and convalescent COVID-19 samples from the United States, Italy and Spain.

V lost 10 bases and J lost 2; bases outside the gene matches: 10. Germline CDR1 reads SNHLY; CDR2 reads FYNNEI. The CDR3 spans 15 residues. Method: immunoSEQ multiplex PCR; TCRdb's copy keeps in-frame clones and lacks some. The table has about 260,000 clones, around 87% seen once; the top ten hold 3.6%. The source of this sequence is a man aged 18 to 29 with active or convalescent COVID-19. Sequences were obtained from peripheral blood. The rearrangement links TRBV2 to TRBJ2-7; TRBD1 matches at 11 bases. CDR3 nucleotide sequence: TGTGCCACCGGACAGGGGGCCTTACCAACCTACGAGCAGTACTTC. This codes for CATGQGALPTYEQYF.